This TCR beta chain stems from a study of radiation and T cells in renal cell carcinoma. Germline CDR1 and CDR2: SQVTM and ANQGSEA. Trimming took off 7 bases at V and 2 bases at J, with 11 bases between the two ends. The CDR3 contains 12 residues. Time point meaning: blood 4 weeks post-SBRT, at nephrectomy. Treatment in this sample: 15 Gy SBRT to primary tumor, nephrectomy 4 weeks later. The tumor was a clear cell renal cell carcinoma. Produced via immunoSEQ multiplex PCR; TCRdb's table is partial and in-frame only. The data hold roughly 45,000 clones, with 70% to 85% observed a single time. The sample consisted of blood, taken from a patient whose treatment included radiotherapy and nephrectomy. The chain carries TRBV29-1 and TRBJ2-5; D is uncertain. The sequence was obtained from a woman between 65 and 79 years old with renal cell carcinoma. The CDR3 DNA sequence: TGCAGCGATGGGTCATGGCAAGAGACCCAGTACTTC. The encoded protein is CSDGSWQETQYF.